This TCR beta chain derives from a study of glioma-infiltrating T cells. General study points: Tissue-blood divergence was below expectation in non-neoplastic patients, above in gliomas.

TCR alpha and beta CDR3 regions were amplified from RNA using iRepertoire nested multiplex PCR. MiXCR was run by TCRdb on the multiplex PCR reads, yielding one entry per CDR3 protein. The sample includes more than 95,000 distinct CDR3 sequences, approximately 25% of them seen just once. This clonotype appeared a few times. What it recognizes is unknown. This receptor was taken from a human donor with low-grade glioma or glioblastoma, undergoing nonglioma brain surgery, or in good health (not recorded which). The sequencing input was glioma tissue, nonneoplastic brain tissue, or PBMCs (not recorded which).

The CDR3 DNA reads TGTGCCAGCAGCTCTTACTCCGTCGGTACTGAAGCTTTCTTT. Protein sequence: CASSSYSVGTEAFF. V gene TRBV7-9 combines with J gene TRBJ1-1, with D uncertain. V was pared by 4 bases and J by 5 bases, with 14 bases between. This CDR3 region has 14 residues. CDR1 SEHNR and CDR2 FQNEAQ come from the germline V gene (reference sequence).